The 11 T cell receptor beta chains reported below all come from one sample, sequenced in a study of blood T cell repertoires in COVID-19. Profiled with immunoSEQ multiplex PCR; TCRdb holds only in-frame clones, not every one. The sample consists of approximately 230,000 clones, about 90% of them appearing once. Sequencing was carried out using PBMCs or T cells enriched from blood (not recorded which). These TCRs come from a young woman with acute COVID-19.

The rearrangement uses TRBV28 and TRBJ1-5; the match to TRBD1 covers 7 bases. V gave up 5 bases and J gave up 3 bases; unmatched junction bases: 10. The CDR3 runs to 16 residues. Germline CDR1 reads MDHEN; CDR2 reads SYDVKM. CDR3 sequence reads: CASSPRQGISNQPQHF. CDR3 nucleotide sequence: TGTGCCAGCAGTCCGAGACAGGGAATTTCCAATCAGCCCCAGCATTTT.

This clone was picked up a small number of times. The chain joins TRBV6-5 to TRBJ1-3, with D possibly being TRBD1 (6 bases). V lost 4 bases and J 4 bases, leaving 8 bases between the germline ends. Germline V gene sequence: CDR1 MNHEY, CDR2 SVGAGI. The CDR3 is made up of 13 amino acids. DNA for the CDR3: TGTGCCAGCAGTTTAGGACAGGGAAACACCATATATTTT. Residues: CASSLGQGNTIYF.

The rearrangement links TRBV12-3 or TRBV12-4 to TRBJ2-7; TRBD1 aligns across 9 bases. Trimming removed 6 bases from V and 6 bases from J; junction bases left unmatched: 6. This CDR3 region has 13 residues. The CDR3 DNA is TGTGCCAGCAGAGGGACAGGGCAGGGCGAGCAGTACTTC. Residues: CASRGTGQGEQYF.

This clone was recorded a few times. The CDR3 reads CASSAAGTTNEKLFF. The CDR3 DNA follows: TGCGCCAGCAGCGCGGCCGGGACAACTAATGAAAAACTGTTTTTT. The rearrangement links TRBV5-1 to TRBJ1-4; D gene unclear. There are 15 residues in the CDR3. V lost 4 bases to trimming and J lost 0 bases, with 10 bases between them. Germline V gives CDR1 SGHRS, CDR2 YFSETQ.

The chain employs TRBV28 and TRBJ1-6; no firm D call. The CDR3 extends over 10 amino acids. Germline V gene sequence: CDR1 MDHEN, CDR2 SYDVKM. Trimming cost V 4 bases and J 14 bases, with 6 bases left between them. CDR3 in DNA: TGTGCCAGCAGTTCCGTCTCCCTCCACTTT. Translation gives CASSSVSLHF.

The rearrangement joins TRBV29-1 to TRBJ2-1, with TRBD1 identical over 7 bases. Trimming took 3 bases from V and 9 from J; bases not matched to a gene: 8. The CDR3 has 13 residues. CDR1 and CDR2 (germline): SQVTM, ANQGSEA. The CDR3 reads CSVDIRQGSEQFF. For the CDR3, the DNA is TGCAGCGTTGATATCCGACAGGGTTCTGAGCAGTTCTTC.

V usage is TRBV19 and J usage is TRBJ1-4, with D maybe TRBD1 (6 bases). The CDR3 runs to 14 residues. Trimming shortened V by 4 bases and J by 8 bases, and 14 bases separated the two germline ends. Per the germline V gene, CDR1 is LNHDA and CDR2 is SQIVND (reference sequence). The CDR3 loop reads CASSTTGTPEKLFF. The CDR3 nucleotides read TGTGCCAGTAGTACAACAGGGACCCCCGAAAAACTGTTTTTT. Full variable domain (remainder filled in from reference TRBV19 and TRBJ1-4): DGGITQSPKYLFRKEGQNVTLSCEQNLNHDAMYWYRQDPGQGLRLIYYSQIVNDFQKGDIAEGYSVSREKKESFPLTVTSAQKNPTAFYLCASSTTGTPEKLFFGSGTQLSVL.

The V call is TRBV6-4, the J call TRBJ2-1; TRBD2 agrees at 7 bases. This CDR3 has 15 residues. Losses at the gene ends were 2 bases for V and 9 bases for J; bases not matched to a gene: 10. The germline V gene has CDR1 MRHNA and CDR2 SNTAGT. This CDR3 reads CASSDEGGGVGEQFF. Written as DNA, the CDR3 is TGTGCCAGCAGTGACGAGGGTGGGGGGGTTGGTGAGCAGTTCTTC.

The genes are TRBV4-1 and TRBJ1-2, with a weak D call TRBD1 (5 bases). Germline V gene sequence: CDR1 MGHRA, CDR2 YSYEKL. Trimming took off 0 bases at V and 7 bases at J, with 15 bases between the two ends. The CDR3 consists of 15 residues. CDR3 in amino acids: CASSQEVAGRSGYTF. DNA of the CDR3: TGCGCCAGCAGCCAAGAAGTGGCAGGGAGGAGTGGCTACACCTTC.

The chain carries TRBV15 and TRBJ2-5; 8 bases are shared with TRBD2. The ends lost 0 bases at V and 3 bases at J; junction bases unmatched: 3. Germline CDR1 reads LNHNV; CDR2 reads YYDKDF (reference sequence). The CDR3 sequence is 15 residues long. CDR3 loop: CATSRESAGEETQYF. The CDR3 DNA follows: TGTGCCACCAGCAGAGAATCAGCGGGAGAAGAGACCCAGTACTTC.

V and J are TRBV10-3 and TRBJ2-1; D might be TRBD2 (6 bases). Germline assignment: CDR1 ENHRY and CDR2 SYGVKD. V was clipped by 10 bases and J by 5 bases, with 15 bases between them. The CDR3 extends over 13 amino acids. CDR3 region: CATKPGDHNEQFF. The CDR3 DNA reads TGTGCCACCAAACCGGGAGATCACAATGAGCAGTTCTTC.